The 27 T cell receptor beta chains below all came from one sample that was sequenced in a study of vaccination and CD4 T cells after COVID-19. Cultured CD4+ T-cell DNA underwent Oncomine TCR Beta short-read sequencing. Via MiXCR, TCRdb re-called the PCR reads, giving one row per CDR3 protein. Of 15,000 to 20,000 distinct CDR3 sequences listed, around 50% are singletons. As to time point: late sampling 161 to 241 days after vaccination in three convalescent patients. Documented treatment: roughly ten-day PBMC culture with coronavirus spike peptide pools or control peptides (ViraFEST assay). Their antigen targets remain unknown. The starting material was CD4+ T cells from blood, cultured in vitro, obtained about 7 months after SARS-CoV-2 vaccination. The receptors come from a human donor who had recovered from COVID-19.

This clonotype was picked up a small number of times. The J gene is TRBJ2-3, the V gene TRBV5-4; 13 bases are shared with TRBD2. The germline gives CDR1 SGHNT, CDR2 YYREEE (reference sequence). This CDR3 has 16 amino acids. J gave up 1 base and V 6 bases, and 5 bases lay outside the gene matches. The CDR3 is CASTSGLAGGTDTQYF. The CDR3 DNA reads TGTGCCAGCACCTCCGGACTAGCGGGAGGCACAGATACGCAGTATTTT.

V usage is TRBV27 and J usage is TRBJ1-2; D is uncertain. The CDR3 spans 15 residues. V dropped 8 bases and J dropped 2 bases, with 18 bases sitting between them. Per germline, CDR1 MNHEY and CDR2 SMNVEV (reference sequence). CDR3 DNA: TGTGCCAGCTGGATAGCTCGGGCCACCAACTATGGCTACACCTTC. Residues: CASWIARATNYGYTF.

The genes are TRBV6-4 and TRBJ2-3; 9 nucleotides line up with TRBD1. Germline CDR1 is MRHNA and CDR2 is SNTAGT. The CDR3 runs to 15 residues. With 5 bases clipped from V and 1 base from J, the junction kept 4 bases outside the gene matches. DNA of the CDR3: TGTGCCAGCAGTAATACAGGGGGCCGCACAGATACGCAGTATTTT. This translates into CASSNTGGRTDTQYF.

Written as DNA, the CDR3 is TGTGCCAGCAGCTTTAGACAGGGGGAGGACGCCAATCAGCCCCAGCATTTT. Residues: CASSFRQGEDANQPQHF. The V call is TRBV7-3, the J call TRBJ1-5; TRBD1 aligns across 9 bases. This CDR3 contains 17 residues. Germline lookup yields CDR1 SGHTA and CDR2 FQGTGA. With 3 bases clipped from V and 3 bases from J, the junction kept 9 bases outside the gene matches.

The genes are TRBV20-1 and TRBJ2-1, with D perhaps TRBD1 or TRBD2 (5 bases each). Germline V gene lookup returns CDR1 DFQATT and CDR2 SNEGSKA (reference sequence). This CDR3 spans 14 amino acids. V was cut by 5 bases and J by 3 bases, with 14 bases left in between. Here the CDR3 DNA reads TGCAGTGCTCCGCGCCGTGGGGGCTACAATGAGCAGTTCTTC. Amino acids: CSAPRRGGYNEQFF.

This chain links TRBV7-3 with TRBJ2-2; tentative D call: TRBD1 (6 bases). V shed 2 bases and J shed 5 bases, with 9 bases lying between them. This CDR3 is built from 14 residues. Per germline, CDR1 SGHTA and CDR2 FQGTGA. The CDR3 DNA follows: TGTGCCAGCAGCTTAGGCAGGGGTACCGGGGAGCTGTTTTTT. Translated: CASSLGRGTGELFF.

This chain uses TRBV6-1 with TRBJ2-7, with 11 bases matching TRBD1. There are 14 residues in the CDR3. V shed 7 bases, J shed 4 bases, and the junction held 6 bases outside the gene matches. Per the germline V gene, CDR1 is MNHNS and CDR2 is SASEGT. CDR3 protein: CASTPGQGVYEQYF. CDR3 sequence (DNA): TGTGCCAGCACTCCGGGACAGGGGGTTTACGAGCAGTACTTC.

The chain couples TRBV25-1 to TRBJ2-2, with D perhaps TRBD2 (6 bases). CDR3 size: 14 residues. Germline V gene lookup returns CDR1 MGHDK and CDR2 SYGVNS. With 4 bases removed from V and 4 bases from J, the gap between germline ends came to 10 bases. CDR3 nucleotide sequence: TGTGCCAGCAGTGGGGCTAGCGTCACCGGGGAGCTGTTTTTT. It specifies CASSGASVTGELFF.

The chain carries TRBV5-1 and TRBJ2-5, with 8 nucleotides matching TRBD2. Germline CDR1 and CDR2: SGHRS and YFSETQ. The CDR3 is 15 amino acids. J was trimmed by 3 bases and V by 4 bases; bases with no gene match: 8. The CDR3 DNA reads TGCGCCAGCAGCGCGGGACTAGTCTTGGAAGAGACCCAGTACTTC. It specifies CASSAGLVLEETQYF. Combining the CDR3 with reference TRBV5-1 and TRBJ2-5 gives the whole variable domain KAGVTQTPRYLIKTRGQQVTLSCSPISGHRSVSWYQQTPGQGLQFLFEYFSETQRNKGNFPGRFSGRQFSNSRSEMNVSTLELGDSALYLCASSAGLVLEETQYFGPGTRLLVL.

V usage is TRBV19 and J usage is TRBJ2-1, with TRBD1 matching 10 bases. The CDR3 extends over 15 amino acids. CDR1 is LNHDA and CDR2 is SQIVND in the germline V gene (reference sequence). Trimming at V came to 6 bases and at J to 4 bases, leaving 6 bases not matched to a gene. In DNA form, the CDR3 reads TGTGCCAGTAGGCGACAGGGGGCTACTTACAATGAGCAGTTCTTC. Its translation: CASRRQGATYNEQFF.

The chain links TRBV30 to TRBJ2-3; 10 bases map to TRBD2. Trimming removed 3 bases from V and 9 bases from J; junction bases left unmatched: 6. Germline loops: CDR1 GTSNPN, CDR2 SVGIG (reference sequence). The CDR3 has 13 residues. The CDR3 DNA follows: TGTGCCTGGAGGGGGCTAGCGGGGGCCACGCAGTATTTT. Its translation: CAWRGLAGATQYF.

This clonotype was counted once. The rearrangement joins TRBV12-3 or TRBV12-4 to TRBJ2-7; tentative D call: TRBD1 (7 bases). V was clipped by 6 bases and J by 5 bases, with 20 bases between them. The CDR3 runs 15 residues. The CDR3 sequence: CASSFRRGQQHEQYF. CDR3 nucleotide sequence: TGTGCCAGCAGCTTCCGGCGGGGACAGCAACACGAGCAGTACTTC.

The chain has TRBV28 and TRBJ1-2; TRBD1 matches 12 bases. The germline CDR1 and CDR2 sequences are MDHEN and SYDVKM. CDR3 length: 16 residues. With V trimmed by 5 bases and J by 5 bases, 9 bases remained unmatched. CDR3 nucleotides: TGTGCCAGCAGTCTGGGACAGGGGGCAACTGGGTATGGCTACACCTTC. Translated: CASSLGQGATGYGYTF.

In this sample, this clonotype turned up a few times. The V and J genes are TRBV6-2 or TRBV6-3 and TRBJ1-6, with D hard to call. The CDR3 extends over 13 amino acids. The germline CDR1 and CDR2 sequences are MNHEY and SVGEGT. The ends were cut back, 8 bases at V and 8 bases at J, with 13 bases in the middle. CDR3 DNA sequence: TGTGCCAGCGTATCACCAGGATATTCACCCCTCCACTTT. Its protein product is CASVSPGYSPLHF.

J is TRBJ1-1 and V is TRBV4-1; 8 bases line up with TRBD1. Per the germline V gene, CDR1 is MGHRA and CDR2 is YSYEKL. Trimming at V came to 1 base and at J to 11 bases, leaving 6 bases not matched to a gene. CDR3 length equals 13 residues. CDR3 in amino acids: CASSQGTGLPAFF. The CDR3 DNA reads TGCGCCAGCAGCCAAGGGACAGGGCTCCCGGCTTTCTTT.

This clonotype was picked up a small number of times. The chain uses TRBV20-1 and TRBJ2-1; 8 bases match TRBD2. The CDR3 covers 14 residues. Germline V gene lookup returns CDR1 DFQATT and CDR2 SNEGSKA (reference sequence). V was clipped by 6 bases and J by 8 bases; unmatched bases: 12. The CDR3 DNA is TGCAGTGCCAATCCGGGACTAGTCATCGATGAGCAGTTCTTC. This codes for CSANPGLVIDEQFF.

The chain combines TRBV2 with TRBJ2-5; D gene uncertain. Trimming shortened V by 6 bases and J by 5 bases, and 16 bases separated the two germline ends. The CDR3 has 14 amino acids. The V gene's germline CDR1 is SNHLY and CDR2 FYNNEI. CDR3 in amino acids: CASRDPSVGETQYF. CDR3 sequence (DNA): TGTGCCAGCAGAGACCCTTCCGTCGGTGAGACCCAGTACTTC.

The genes are TRBV7-2 and TRBJ1-3, with D unresolved. CDR3 length: 13 amino acids. V gave up 8 bases and J gave up 4 bases, with 12 bases separating them. Germline loops: CDR1 SGHTA, CDR2 FQGNSA. CDR3 amino acids: CASHGRRGNTIYF. In DNA form, the CDR3 reads TGTGCCAGCCACGGGAGGAGGGGAAACACCATATATTTT. Together with reference TRBV7-2 and TRBJ1-3, the CDR3 gives the full variable domain: GAGVSQSPSNKVTEKGKDVELRCDPISGHTALYWYRQSLGQGLEFLIYFQGNSAPDKSGLPSDRFSAERTGGSVSTLTIQRTQQEDSAVYLCASHGRRGNTIYFGEGSWLTVV.

V gene TRBV2 combines with J gene TRBJ1-1; D is unclear. The CDR3 extends over 11 amino acids. Germline CDR1 is SNHLY and CDR2 is FYNNEI. The V end was cut by 7 bases, the J end by 8 bases, with 11 bases between. As DNA, the CDR3 is TGTGCCAGCAAGCCGGGAAGGGAAGCTTTCTTT. This gives the protein CASKPGREAFF. The full variable domain, rest sourced from reference TRBV2 and TRBJ1-1, is EPEVTQTPSHQVTQMGQEVILRCVPISNHLYFYWYRQILGQKVEFLVSFYNNEISEKSEIFDDQFSVERPDGSNFTLKIRSTKLEDSAMYFCASKPGREAFFGQGTRLTVV.

V gene TRBV6-1 combines with J gene TRBJ2-5; no clear D gene. Trimming removed 5 bases at V and 1 base at J, with 14 bases between. This CDR3 is built from 15 residues. Germline V CDR1 and CDR2: MNHNS, SASEGT. The CDR3 region is CASSTPAAPQETQYF. The CDR3 nucleotides are TGTGCCAGCAGTACCCCCGCGGCCCCCCAAGAGACCCAGTACTTC.

This clonotype was picked up one time. The chain employs TRBV28 and TRBJ2-7; 9 nucleotides line up with TRBD1. The V segment lost 2 bases and the J segment 4 bases; nucleotides outside the gene matches: 6. Germline assignment: CDR1 MDHEN and CDR2 SYDVKM. CDR3 length: 15 amino acids. The CDR3 DNA reads TGTGCCAGCAGTTTAGGGGGACAGGGAGGATACGAGCAGTACTTC. This translates into CASSLGGQGGYEQYF.

This chain links TRBV20-1 with TRBJ1-1; the D gene is possibly TRBD1 (6 bases). Germline V CDR1 and CDR2: DFQATT, SNEGSKA (reference sequence). V was pared by 6 bases and J by 0 bases, with 23 bases between. The CDR3 consists of 17 residues. The DNA of the CDR3 is TGCAGTGCCAAGCCCCCCAGGGGCAGGGTCATGAACACTGAAGCTTTCTTT. Amino acids: CSAKPPRGRVMNTEAFF.

CDR3 coding DNA: TGTGCCAGCAGTGAAGCGCTAGCTGGCTACACCTTC. It encodes CASSEALAGYTF. The chain has TRBV6-1 and TRBJ1-2, with D hard to call. There are 12 residues in the CDR3. Trimming removed 0 bases at V and 7 bases at J, with 6 bases between. Germline V gene lookup returns CDR1 MNHNS and CDR2 SASEGT.

V and J are TRBV20-1 and TRBJ2-5, with 8 positions matching TRBD2. The germline CDR1 and CDR2 sequences are DFQATT and SNEGSKA (reference sequence). Trimming at V came to 5 bases and at J to 5 bases, leaving 10 bases not matched to a gene. The CDR3 has 14 amino acids. CDR3 nucleotides: TGCAGTGCTCCTGCGGGAGGCCCCGGGGAGACCCAGTACTTC. Translation: CSAPAGGPGETQYF.

V and J are TRBV11-3 and TRBJ2-5, with D hard to call. Germline V CDR1 and CDR2: SGHNT, YENEEA. The V end was cut by 5 bases, the J end by 4 bases, with 8 bases between. CDR3 length: 12 residues. CDR3 in DNA: TGTGCCAGCAGCCGACGTGGAGAGACCCAGTACTTC. The encoded protein is CASSRRGETQYF.

CDR3 in DNA: TGTGCCAGCAGTCCGGACAGGTTCTCCTACGAGCAGTACTTC. Protein: CASSPDRFSYEQYF. The chain joins TRBV6-4 to TRBJ2-7, with 7 bases matching TRBD1. Looked up from germline, CDR1 is MRHNA and CDR2 is SNTAGT. The CDR3 extends over 14 amino acids. The J segment lost 0 bases and the V segment lost 5 bases, leaving 4 bases of the junction unmatched.

This clonotype was seen only a few times. This chain joins TRBV20-1 and TRBJ2-3; 8 nucleotides agree with TRBD1. The trim removed 0 bases at V and 6 bases at J, leaving 2 bases unmatched. The CDR3 contains 13 residues. Germline V gene data show CDR1 as DFQATT and CDR2 as SNEGSKA (reference sequence). CDR3 DNA: TGCAGTGCTAGAGATCACAGGGGGGATACGCAGTATTTT. Protein product: CSARDHRGDTQYF.